The present TCR beta chain was sequenced within a study of beta chain features in type 1 diabetes. Study background: Healthy donors and patients had similar age, gender and cell yields.

As concerns this clone: The antigen remains undetermined.

Germline assignment: CDR1 SGHNT and CDR2 YENEEA. The CDR3 spans 15 residues. V was pared by 3 bases and J by 3 bases, with 15 bases between. Study-level points and caveats: Significant though moderate, a shortening of TCRB CDR3s appeared in all four CD4+ subsets of Type 1 diabetes patients. Type 1 diabetes patients had VDJ junctions that carried fewer insertions and more deletions.

Only one heparinised blood draw was taken per donor, and its volume averaged around 100 mL. The whole isolated RNA underwent reverse transcription, so sequencing captured expressed TCRB transcripts. Sequenced by immunoSEQ multiplex PCR; TCRdb stores in-frame clones only, minus some. This sample has around 70,000 clones, with approximately 47% found just once. This receptor was taken from a young man with type 1 diabetes. The source material was central memory CD4+ T cells from blood. The rearrangement uses TRBV11-3 and TRBJ2-7; a possible D gene is TRBD1 (5 bases). The CDR3 protein is CASSFKESGLYEQYF. CDR3 DNA: TGTGCCAGCAGCTTTAAGGAGTCAGGGCTCTACGAGCAGTACTTC.